A single sample is the source of the 2 T cell receptor beta chains below, sequenced in a study of blood T cell repertoires in COVID-19. The assay was immunoSEQ multiplex PCR, and TCRdb's table has in-frame clones only and misses some. This sample yields just over 650,000 clones, of which 85% to 90% are seen a single time; 0.2% to 0.3% belongs to the top ten. The sequencing input was peripheral blood. Source of these receptors: a woman between 18 and 29 years old with acute or convalescent COVID-19.

The V gene is TRBV24-1, the J gene TRBJ2-1, with D hard to call. The length of the CDR3 is 15 residues. Looked up from germline, CDR1 is KGHDR and CDR2 is SFDVKD. The germline V and J ends were trimmed by 5 bases and 4 bases, with 14 bases remaining between them. The CDR3 loop reads CATSGQRVGYNEQFF. For the CDR3, the DNA is TGTGCCACCAGTGGACAAAGAGTCGGATACAATGAGCAGTTCTTC.

The chain links TRBV4-1 to TRBJ1-2, with D hard to call. The CDR3 contains 13 residues. Deletions cut 2 bases from V and 9 bases from J, with 13 bases between. Germline CDR1 MGHRA, CDR2 YSYEKL. CDR3 DNA sequence: TGCGCCAGCAGCCAATTTTTCGCGCGGAGCTACACCTTC. Protein product: CASSQFFARSYTF.